The 21 T cell receptor beta chains reported below all come from one sample, sequenced in a study of blood T cell repertoires in COVID-19. Measured with immunoSEQ multiplex PCR; TCRdb has only the in-frame clones, and not every one. The sample gives over 110,000 clones, 65% to 80% of which show up once; about 12% is in the top ten. The sequencing sample was made of peripheral blood. The source is an elderly man with acute or convalescent COVID-19.

The V and J genes are TRBV19 and TRBJ1-1; D remains unclear. Germline-derived CDR1 and CDR2 are LNHDA and SQIVND (reference sequence). The CDR3 spans 12 residues. V was trimmed by 6 bases and J by 3 bases, leaving 8 bases between them. The DNA of the CDR3 is TGTGCCAGTAGCTACGGAGACACTGAAGCTTTCTTT. Translating it yields CASSYGDTEAFF.

The chain couples TRBV20-1 to TRBJ2-7, with D tentatively TRBD1 (6 bases). Trimming removed 3 bases at V and 3 bases at J, with 12 bases between. The germline gives CDR1 DFQATT, CDR2 SNEGSKA (reference sequence). The CDR3 totals 13 residues. CDR3 DNA: TGCAGTGCTAGTAGGGACACCTTCTACGAGCAGTACTTC. It yields the protein CSASRDTFYEQYF.

The J gene is TRBJ1-2, the V gene TRBV10-3, with 7 bases identical to TRBD1. Germline V CDR1 and CDR2: ENHRY, SYGVKD. This CDR3 spans 13 amino acids. Trimming cost V 7 bases and J 6 bases; bases outside gene matches: 8. CDR3 sequence: CAITRQGEHGYTF. The CDR3 DNA follows: TGTGCCATCACCAGGCAGGGGGAGCATGGCTACACCTTC.

The rearrangement links TRBV4-3 to TRBJ2-7, with D tentatively TRBD1 (5 bases). Trimming took 0 bases from V and 1 from J, leaving 13 bases between them. CDR3 size: 16 residues. CDR1 is LGHNA, CDR2 YSLEER, per germline. DNA for the CDR3: TGCGCCAGCAGCCAAGACACAGGTTCTTCGTCCTACGAGCAGTACTTC. Its protein product is CASSQDTGSSSYEQYF.

The genes are TRBV27 and TRBJ2-3; perhaps TRBD2 as D (6 bases). CDR1 is MNHEY and CDR2 is SMNVEV in the germline V gene (reference sequence). This CDR3 has 16 amino acids. With 7 bases removed from V and 0 bases from J, the gap between germline ends came to 17 bases. The CDR3 DNA follows: TGTGCCAGCACCAACCAATTAGCGGCTAGCACAGATACGCAGTATTTT. Translating gives CASTNQLAASTDTQYF.

The gene calls are TRBV28 and TRBJ1-1; 7 bases line up with TRBD1. The V and J ends lost 5 bases and 10 bases, in that order; junction bases with no gene match: 10. The CDR3 covers 13 residues. Germline V gene data show CDR1 as MDHEN and CDR2 as SYDVKM. Here the CDR3 reads CASSVSGGSVAFF. In nucleotides, the CDR3 is TGTGCCAGCAGTGTTTCAGGGGGATCCGTAGCTTTCTTT.

The gene calls are TRBV7-2 and TRBJ2-5; tentative D call: TRBD2 (5 bases). The ends were cut back, 5 bases at V and 5 bases at J, with 6 bases in the middle. CDR1 is SGHTA and CDR2 is FQGNSA in the germline V gene. This CDR3 comprises 11 residues. CDR3 protein: CASSGGETQYF. DNA of the CDR3: TGTGCCAGCAGCGGCGGGGAGACCCAGTACTTC.

This sequence joins TRBV28 and TRBJ1-3; no clear D. The germline CDR1 and CDR2 sequences are MDHEN and SYDVKM. Trimming took off 4 bases at V and 1 base at J, with 11 bases between the two ends. This CDR3 is 15 amino acids long. This CDR3 reads CASSSLLGSGNTIYF. The CDR3 DNA reads as TGTGCCAGCAGTTCACTCCTCGGGTCTGGAAACACCATATATTTT.

This clone was counted a single time. This chain links TRBV7-9 with TRBJ2-2; 8 nucleotides agree with TRBD2. The V segment lost 0 bases and the J segment 5 bases; nucleotides outside the gene matches: 5. In germline, CDR1 is SEHNR, CDR2 FQNEAQ (reference sequence). This CDR3 region has 16 residues. The CDR3 DNA reads as TGTGCCAGCAGCTTAGCGCTCACTAGCGGAACCGGGGAGCTGTTTTTT. This codes for CASSLALTSGTGELFF.

The chain joins TRBV11-2 to TRBJ1-2; possible D gene TRBD1, 6 bases. V lost 4 bases to trimming and J lost 4 bases, with 7 bases between them. The CDR3 contains 12 residues. Germline V gene data show CDR1 as SGHAT and CDR2 as FQNNGV. The CDR3: CASSSGVYGYTF. CDR3 bases: TGTGCCAGCAGCTCAGGGGTCTATGGCTACACCTTC.

The CDR3 sequence is CASRMDRGGETQYF. The CDR3 DNA reads TGTGCCAGCAGGATGGACAGGGGTGGAGAGACCCAGTACTTC. The chain links TRBV5-4 to TRBJ2-5, with 9 bases aligning to TRBD1. The CDR3 has 14 amino acids. Per germline, CDR1 SGHNT and CDR2 YYREEE (reference sequence). With V trimmed by 5 bases and J by 4 bases, 6 bases remained unmatched.

The chain combines TRBV7-9 with TRBJ2-7; TRBD1 might be the D (5 bases). This CDR3 has 14 residues. In germline, CDR1 is SEHNR, CDR2 FQNEAQ (reference sequence). Between the trimmed V and J ends, which lost 3 bases and 2 bases, there was a span of 11 bases. CDR3 sequence reads: CASSLTEAPYEQYF. DNA of the CDR3: TGTGCCAGCAGCTTGACAGAGGCCCCCTACGAGCAGTACTTC.

The V call is TRBV3-1 (or the pseudogene TRBV3-2), the J call TRBJ1-4; 11 nucleotides agree with TRBD1. Losses at the gene ends were 0 bases for V and 3 bases for J; bases not matched to a gene: 9. CDR1 is LGHDT and CDR2 is YNNKEL in the germline V gene (reference sequence). There are 19 residues in the CDR3. CDR3 bases: TGTGCCAGCAGCCAAGAAAAGGACAGGGGGCGCCCGGCTAATGAAAAACTGTTTTTT. It specifies CASSQEKDRGRPANEKLFF.

The rearrangement joins TRBV11-2 to TRBJ2-2; D is perhaps TRBD2 (5 bases). This CDR3 region has 14 residues. V gave up 2 bases and J gave up 6 bases, with 10 bases separating them. Germline loops: CDR1 SGHAT, CDR2 FQNNGV. Here the CDR3 reads CASSLSGHSGELFF. The CDR3 DNA reads TGTGCCAGCAGCTTAAGCGGCCACTCCGGGGAGCTGTTTTTT.

This chain connects TRBV4-2 to TRBJ2-7, with 8 bases lining up with TRBD1. Looked up from germline, CDR1 is LGHNA and CDR2 is YNFKEQ. This CDR3 has 13 amino acids. J gave up 5 bases and V 3 bases, and 3 bases lay outside the gene matches. The CDR3 loop is CASSHPDRDEQYF. CDR3 sequence (DNA): TGTGCCAGCAGCCACCCGGACAGGGACGAGCAGTACTTC.

The J gene is TRBJ2-5, the V gene TRBV18; tentative D call: TRBD1 (6 bases). The CDR3 runs to 13 residues. Germline CDR1 reads KGHSH; CDR2 reads LQKENI. V was shortened by 0 bases and J by 5 bases, with 7 bases between the two germline ends. For the CDR3, the DNA is TGTGCCAGCTCACCACCCCAGGGGGAGACCCAGTACTTC. This gives the protein CASSPPQGETQYF.

This clone was found once. The CDR3 nucleotides are TGTGCCAGCTCACCACTGTCTTTGCCAGCTGGAAACACCATATATTTT. This gives the protein CASSPLSLPAGNTIYF. The chain combines TRBV18 with TRBJ1-3; D remains ambiguous. Looked up from germline, CDR1 is KGHSH and CDR2 is LQKENI. The CDR3 is 16 amino acids. Trimming stripped 1 base from V and 2 bases from J, with 12 bases between.

This chain connects TRBV28 to TRBJ1-1; D unresolved. Trimming shortened V by 3 bases and J by 6 bases, and 8 bases separated the two germline ends. CDR3 length: 12 amino acids. Germline V gene sequence: CDR1 MDHEN, CDR2 SYDVKM. This CDR3 reads CASSLRQAEAFF. CDR3 nucleotide sequence: TGTGCCAGCAGTTTGCGTCAAGCTGAAGCTTTCTTT.

The genes are TRBV18 and TRBJ1-2; 7 nucleotides match TRBD1. The V segment lost 3 bases and the J segment 2 bases; nucleotides outside the gene matches: 9. Germline CDR1 is KGHSH and CDR2 is LQKENI. This CDR3 has 16 amino acids. The CDR3 here is CASSPTLRGGNYGYTF. CDR3 nucleotides: TGTGCCAGCTCACCCACCTTGAGAGGGGGCAACTATGGCTACACCTTC.

V and J are TRBV18 and TRBJ1-5; weak D call: TRBD1 (6 bases). This CDR3 contains 14 residues. Germline assignment: CDR1 KGHSH and CDR2 LQKENI. Trimming pared 3 bases from V and 6 bases from J, leaving 12 bases between. CDR3 DNA: TGTGCCAGCTCACCGGGGGGGGCGAGTCAGCCCCAGCATTTT. It yields the protein CASSPGGASQPQHF.

V gene TRBV29-1 combines with J gene TRBJ1-2, with D possibly matching TRBD1 (6 bases). This CDR3 has 14 amino acids. The V and J ends lost 7 bases and 0 bases respectively, with 15 bases between them. Germline CDR1 reads SQVTM; CDR2 reads ANQGSEA. The CDR3 spells CSEKRPGANYGYTF. As DNA, the CDR3 is TGCAGCGAAAAGCGTCCAGGGGCTAACTATGGCTACACCTTC.